A single sample gave rise to the 20 T cell receptor beta chains below, sequenced in a study of cytomegalovirus exposure and HLA in healthy donors. It was with 60 Vbeta and 13 Jbeta primers that the PCR ran. Sequenced by immunoSEQ multiplex PCR; TCRdb stores in-frame clones only, minus some. Seen in this sample are some 200,000 clones; the ten most common clones hold roughly 0.74%. Sample: PBMCs. The receptors shown here come from a boy younger than 18 in good health and CMV-seronegative.

CDR3 in amino acids: CAWSNTGTGKFF. In nucleotides, the CDR3 is TGTGCCTGGAGCAATACCGGGACAGGGAAGTTCTTC. This rearrangement joins TRBV30 to TRBJ2-1, with 9 positions matching TRBD1. Trimming cost V 3 bases and J 14 bases; bases outside gene matches: 8. This CDR3 comprises 12 residues. Germline assignment: CDR1 GTSNPN and CDR2 SVGIG (reference sequence).

V usage is TRBV5-1 and J usage is TRBJ2-7; D gene unclear. V lost 2 bases to trimming and J lost 3 bases, with 15 bases between them. The CDR3 is 15 amino acids. CDR1 and CDR2 from the germline V gene are SGHRS and YFSETQ. CDR3 bases: TGCGCCAGCAGCTTTACCGGGTCGTTAAGCTACGAGCAGTACTTC. Protein: CASSFTGSLSYEQYF.

V gene TRBV9 combines with J gene TRBJ1-4, with D tentatively TRBD1 (6 bases). Deletions cut 0 bases from V and 3 bases from J, with 9 bases between. From germline, CDR1 is SGDLS and CDR2 YYNGEE. The CDR3 is 15 residues long. CDR3 DNA sequence: TGTGCCAGCAGCGTAGCAGGACAGCCTAATGAAAAACTGTTTTTT. Amino acid sequence: CASSVAGQPNEKLFF. The whole variable domain, filled in from reference TRBV9 and TRBJ1-4, reads DSGVTQTPKHLITATGQRVTLRCSPRSGDLSVYWYQQSLDQGLQFLIQYYNGEERAKGNILERFSAQQFPDLHSELNLSSLELGDSALYFCASSVAGQPNEKLFFGSGTQLSVL.

This chain connects TRBV2 to TRBJ2-5, with 12 bases lining up with TRBD2. Germline values: CDR1 SNHLY, CDR2 FYNNEI. The CDR3 runs 15 residues. J was trimmed by 5 bases and V by 7 bases; bases with no gene match: 8. The CDR3 region is CASNWLAGGPETQYF. The CDR3 DNA sequence: TGTGCCAGCAACTGGCTAGCGGGGGGGCCGGAGACCCAGTACTTC.

The chain has TRBV7-9 and TRBJ1-5, with D unresolved. The germline V gene has CDR1 SEHNR and CDR2 FQNEAQ (reference sequence). V was clipped by 5 bases and J by 0 bases, with 8 bases between them. The CDR3 spans 14 residues. The CDR3 sequence: CASSPGYSNQPQHF. The CDR3 DNA follows: TGTGCCAGCAGCCCGGGATATAGCAATCAGCCCCAGCATTTT.

This chain joins TRBV5-4 and TRBJ2-2, with 9 bases aligning to TRBD1. The germline gives CDR1 SGHNT, CDR2 YYREEE (reference sequence). This CDR3 is built from 17 residues. V lost 4 bases and J lost 1; bases outside the gene matches: 8. CDR3 DNA: TGTGCCAGCAGCGCGACCACGACAGGGGGGAACACCGGGGAGCTGTTTTTT. Translation gives CASSATTTGGNTGELFF.

The chain links TRBV6-1 to TRBJ1-5; D is ambiguous. Trimming shortened V by 0 bases and J by 0 bases, and 12 bases separated the two germline ends. Germline values: CDR1 MNHNS, CDR2 SASEGT. This CDR3 is 17 amino acids long. This chain's CDR3 is CASSEASGHYSNQPQHF. The DNA for the CDR3 is TGTGCCAGCAGTGAAGCTTCGGGTCATTATAGCAATCAGCCCCAGCATTTT.

This chain links TRBV30 with TRBJ1-6; D remains unclear. Germline assignment: CDR1 GTSNPN and CDR2 SVGIG (reference sequence). The germline V and J ends were trimmed by 5 bases and 8 bases, with 19 bases remaining between them. This CDR3 has 15 residues. The CDR3 sequence: CAWSGFSSLDSPLHF. The CDR3 DNA reads TGTGCCTGGTCGGGGTTTTCGTCCCTCGATTCACCCCTCCACTTT. The full variable domain, its missing parts supplied by reference TRBV30 and TRBJ1-6, is SQTIHQWPATLVQPVGSPLSLECTVEGTSNPNLYWYRQAAGRGLQLLFYSVGIGQISSEVPQNLSASRPQDRQFILSSKKLLLSDSGFYLCAWSGFSSLDSPLHFGNGTRLTVT.

The rearrangement uses TRBV19 and TRBJ2-6, with 9 positions matching TRBD1. Germline loops: CDR1 LNHDA, CDR2 SQIVND (reference sequence). Trimming took 6 bases from V and 1 from J; bases not matched to a gene: 7. CDR3 length: 17 amino acids. The CDR3 nucleotides read TGTGCCAGTAGCCCCCCGGGGACAGGGTCTGGGGCCAACGTCCTGACTTTC. Translating gives CASSPPGTGSGANVLTF.

The genes are TRBV7-9 and TRBJ1-5, with a possible D match to TRBD1 (5 bases). Trimming removed 0 bases at V and 5 bases at J, with 11 bases between. The CDR3 runs to 15 residues. The V gene's germline CDR1 is SEHNR and CDR2 FQNEAQ (reference sequence). CDR3 DNA: TGTGCCAGCAGCTTAGCGGTAGGGGTGGATCAGCCCCAGCATTTT. It yields the protein CASSLAVGVDQPQHF.

V and J are TRBV18 and TRBJ1-2, with no clear D. The CDR3 has 15 residues. Looked up from germline, CDR1 is KGHSH and CDR2 is LQKENI. V gave up 3 bases and J gave up 3 bases, with 14 bases separating them. The CDR3: CASSPVTPDYYGYTF. In DNA form, the CDR3 reads TGTGCCAGCTCACCGGTGACACCGGACTACTATGGCTACACCTTC. The full variable domain, with the rest looked up from reference TRBV18 and TRBJ1-2, is NAGVMQNPRHLVRRRGQEARLRCSPMKGHSHVYWYRQLPEEGLKFMVYLQKENIIDESGMPKERFSAEFPKEGPSILRIQQVVRGDSAAYFCASSPVTPDYYGYTFGSGTRLTVV.

This sequence joins TRBV14 and TRBJ2-1; D is possibly TRBD2 (5 bases). Trimming cost V 0 bases and J 0 bases, with 15 bases left between them. The CDR3 sequence is 18 residues long. The germline gives CDR1 SGHDN, CDR2 FVKESK. CDR3 in amino acids: CASSQDWKRLVSYNEQFF. Here the CDR3 DNA reads TGTGCCAGCAGCCAAGATTGGAAGCGGCTTGTCTCCTACAATGAGCAGTTCTTC.

This chain links TRBV13 with TRBJ1-1; weak D call: TRBD1 (6 bases). V was cut by 4 bases and J by 6 bases, with 9 bases left in between. The CDR3 runs 12 residues. Germline CDR1 and CDR2: PRHDT and FYEKMQ (reference sequence). For the CDR3, the DNA is TGTGCCAGCAGCTCAGGACAGCCTGAAGCTTTCTTT. Translation: CASSSGQPEAFF.

This CDR3 is CASAQRGGEYEQYF. The CDR3 nucleotides are TGTGCCAGCGCTCAGCGGGGGGGGGAGTACGAGCAGTACTTC. The chain is built from TRBV6-6 and TRBJ2-7; TRBD2 matches at 10 bases. The V gene's germline CDR1 is MNHNY and CDR2 SVGAGI (reference sequence). The CDR3 covers 14 residues. V lost 8 bases, J lost 4 bases, and 8 bases stayed unmatched.

The V gene is TRBV5-6, the J gene TRBJ1-2; D remains unclear. V lost 6 bases and J 8 bases, leaving 17 bases between the germline ends. Germline assignment: CDR1 SGHDT and CDR2 YYEEEE. The CDR3 contains 13 residues. CDR3 amino acids: CASTPGRVWGYTF. CDR3 sequence (DNA): TGTGCCAGCACCCCGGGGAGGGTGTGGGGCTACACCTTC.

The gene calls are TRBV9 and TRBJ2-5; 7 bases align to TRBD1. Matching the DNA end better, TRBJ2-7 makes the J call doubtful. Germline V gives CDR1 SGDLS, CDR2 YYNGEE. The CDR3 consists of 15 residues. The chain's CDR3 is CASSVSTGETYEQYF. The CDR3 coding sequence is TGTGCCAGCAGCGTTTCAACAGGGGAGACCTACGAGCAGTACTTC.

The chain's CDR3 is CASSLGGARTEAFF. CDR3 nucleotides: TGTGCCAGCAGCTTGGGAGGTGCCCGTACTGAAGCTTTCTTT. The chain uses TRBV7-2 and TRBJ1-1, with unresolved D. V lost 3 bases and J 5 bases, leaving 13 bases between the germline ends. This CDR3 spans 14 amino acids. Germline CDR1 SGHTA, CDR2 FQGNSA.

The V and J genes are TRBV15 and TRBJ2-4; 7 bases match TRBD1. Germline assignment: CDR1 LNHNV and CDR2 YYDKDF (reference sequence). Trimming removed 3 bases from V and 0 bases from J; junction bases left unmatched: 11. The CDR3 runs to 18 residues. As DNA, the CDR3 is TGTGCCACCAGCAGTGATCTTGGACAGGTTCTAGCCAAAAACATTCAGTACTTC. This codes for CATSSDLGQVLAKNIQYF.

The genes are TRBV19 and TRBJ1-3; D might be TRBD1 (5 bases). The CDR3 runs to 17 residues. CDR1 LNHDA and CDR2 SQIVND come from the germline V gene (reference sequence). Trimming left V 5 bases short and J 4 bases short, with 21 bases between. The CDR3 loop is CASSPHTGRTTGNTIYF. CDR3 bases: TGTGCCAGTAGTCCCCACACAGGCCGGACAACCGGAAACACCATATATTTT.

This sequence joins TRBV19 and TRBJ2-1; 7 bases align to TRBD1. Germline loops: CDR1 LNHDA, CDR2 SQIVND (reference sequence). This CDR3 spans 12 amino acids. Trimming at V came to 6 bases and at J to 12 bases, leaving 8 bases not matched to a gene. This CDR3 reads CASSTGAKWQFF. The CDR3 region has the DNA TGTGCCAGTAGCACAGGGGCTAAGTGGCAGTTCTTC. Drawing the rest from reference TRBV19 and TRBJ2-1, the complete variable domain is DGGITQSPKYLFRKEGQNVTLSCEQNLNHDAMYWYRQDPGQGLRLIYYSQIVNDFQKGDIAEGYSVSREKKESFPLTVTSAQKNPTAFYLCASSTGAKWQFFGPGTRLTVL.